The present T cell receptor beta chain was sequenced within a study of early T cells in non-severe SARS-CoV-2 infection. TCRdb re-analysed the 5' RACE reads in MiXCR, keeping a single row per CDR3 protein. The table lists approximately 35,000 distinct CDR3 sequences, about 5% of them singletons. This clonotype was picked up many times. Trimming took off 2 bases at V and 1 base at J, with 3 bases between the two ends. Germline lookup yields CDR1 KGHSH and CDR2 LQKENI. CDR3 length equals 13 residues. The receptor was isolated from an adult who was a healthcare worker with PCR-confirmed SARS-CoV-2 infection or an uninfected control (not recorded which). The rearrangement uses TRBV18 and TRBJ1-3, with D unresolved. Specimen: whole blood. The DNA for the CDR3 is TGTGCCAGCTCACCAGGGTCTGGAAACACCATATATTTT. Translating gives CASSPGSGNTIYF.